What follows are 32 T cell receptor beta chains derived from one specimen sequenced in a study of blood T cell repertoires in COVID-19. Repertoires were generated with immunoSEQ multiplex PCR, while TCRdb's copy carries only in-frame clones and drops some. This table holds about 220,000 clones, around 82% found once. The sample comprised peripheral blood. The receptors originated from a woman under 40 who had recovered from COVID-19.

This clone has only a few counts. This sequence joins TRBV24-1 and TRBJ2-5; TRBD1 agrees at 10 bases. Germline values: CDR1 KGHDR, CDR2 SFDVKD. With V trimmed by 5 bases and J by 5 bases, 7 bases remained unmatched. The CDR3 is 15 residues long. As DNA, the CDR3 is TGTGCCACCAGTGCCGGACAGGGGGTACAGGAGACCCAGTACTTC. This codes for CATSAGQGVQETQYF.

The chain employs TRBV10-2 and TRBJ2-5; 10 positions match TRBD1. The CDR3 runs to 15 residues. CDR1 is WSHSY and CDR2 is SAAADI in the germline V gene. With V trimmed by 6 bases and J by 2 bases, 6 bases remained unmatched. The CDR3 DNA reads as TGCGCCAGCAGGAAAGACAGGGGGCGACAAGAGACCCAGTACTTC. The encoded protein is CASRKDRGRQETQYF.

DNA of the CDR3: TGTGCCTGGAGTCCTTATGGCTACACCTTC. Its protein is CAWSPYGYTF. The V gene is TRBV30, the J gene TRBJ1-2; D is unresolved. This CDR3 has 10 residues. Germline V CDR1 and CDR2: GTSNPN, SVGIG (reference sequence). Trimming shortened V by 2 bases and J by 5 bases, and 3 bases separated the two germline ends.

This clone was seen just once. The chain has TRBV15 and TRBJ1-1; D is unresolved. CDR1 is LNHNV and CDR2 is YYDKDF in the germline V gene (reference sequence). The CDR3 totals 12 residues. With 10 bases removed from V and 0 bases from J, the gap between germline ends came to 9 bases. The CDR3 coding sequence is TGTGCCATCGGTGAGGTGAACACTGAAGCTTTCTTT. Amino acids: CAIGEVNTEAFF.

The chain uses TRBV5-1 and TRBJ2-3; D not resolved. V lost 7 bases, J lost 3 bases, and 21 bases lay in between. This CDR3 is built from 16 residues. The V gene's germline CDR1 is SGHRS and CDR2 YFSETQ. CDR3 bases: TGCGCCAGCGCCCGTCTCGGAGATGCGGCGACAGATACGCAGTATTTT. Translation gives CASARLGDAATDTQYF.

This clone was seen a few times. The rearrangement links TRBV29-1 to TRBJ1-2; no clear D. This CDR3 is built from 15 residues. CDR1 and CDR2 from the germline V gene are SQVTM and ANQGSEA. V gave up 3 bases and J gave up 0 bases, with 14 bases separating them. The CDR3 nucleotides read TGCAGCGTTGACCTGGGAGGCGGAGCTAACTATGGCTACACCTTC. Translated: CSVDLGGGANYGYTF.

The V gene is TRBV12-5, the J gene TRBJ2-1; 9 bases align to TRBD2. After removal of 2 bases from V and 7 bases from J, the junction contained 9 bases not matched to a gene. CDR1 is LGHNT, CDR2 FRNRAP, per germline. This CDR3 is 16 amino acids long. CDR3 in DNA: TGTGCTAGTGGTTTGTCCAGCGGGAGGATATTGAATGAGCAGTTCTTC. Amino acids: CASGLSSGRILNEQFF. The whole variable domain, filled in from reference TRBV12-5 and TRBJ2-1, reads DARVTQTPRHKVTEMGQEVTMRCQPILGHNTVFWYRQTMMQGLELLAYFRNRAPLDDSGMPKDRFSAEMPDATLATLKIQPSEPRDSAVYFCASGLSSGRILNEQFFGPGTRLTVL.

This chain uses TRBV18 with TRBJ2-5; 8 positions match TRBD2. Germline CDR1 is KGHSH and CDR2 is LQKENI. V lost 3 bases, J lost 10 bases, and 10 bases stayed unmatched. The CDR3 consists of 14 residues. CDR3 protein: CASSPAGVREDQYF. Here the CDR3 DNA reads TGTGCCAGCTCACCCGCGGGGGTGCGGGAGGACCAGTACTTC.

This clone was detected only a few times. The chain recombines TRBV7-3 with TRBJ1-5, with a possible D match to TRBD1 (5 bases). Germline CDR1 and CDR2: SGHTA and FQGTGA. V was shortened by 6 bases and J by 4 bases, with 22 bases between the two germline ends. There are 17 residues in the CDR3. The CDR3, as DNA: TGTGCCAGCAGGTTGGTTTTTGGGAGGGGAGTTAATCAGCCCCAGCATTTT. Translated: CASRLVFGRGVNQPQHF.

This chain connects TRBV28 to TRBJ2-2; possible D gene TRBD2, 6 bases. Germline V gene lookup returns CDR1 MDHEN and CDR2 SYDVKM. V shed 4 bases and J shed 1 base, with 16 bases lying between them. This CDR3 has 17 amino acids. CDR3 DNA sequence: TGTGCCAGCAGTTCGTTAAGGGGACTCCTGAACACCGGGGAGCTGTTTTTT. Encoded protein: CASSSLRGLLNTGELFF.

The V gene is TRBV5-4, the J gene TRBJ1-2; no firm D call. Trimming pared 0 bases from V and 3 bases from J, leaving 15 bases between. CDR3 length equals 16 residues. The germline gives CDR1 SGHNT, CDR2 YYREEE (reference sequence). The CDR3 loop reads CASSLEAARGDYGYTF. In DNA, the CDR3 is TGTGCCAGCAGCTTGGAGGCAGCCCGGGGAGACTATGGCTACACCTTC. The full variable domain, completed using reference TRBV5-4 and TRBJ1-2, is ETGVTQSPTHLIKTRGQQVTLRCSSQSGHNTVSWYQQALGQGPQFIFQYYREEENGRGNFPPRFSGLQFPNYSSELNVNALELDDSALYLCASSLEAARGDYGYTFGSGTRLTVV.

This chain links TRBV5-6 with TRBJ1-2; 9 bases are a match to TRBD1. V was clipped by 4 bases and J by 8 bases; unmatched bases: 6. Germline V CDR1 and CDR2: SGHDT, YYEEEE. The CDR3 consists of 13 residues. Here the CDR3 DNA reads TGTGCCAGCAGCCCCGGGACAGGGTTCGGCTACACCTTC. As protein: CASSPGTGFGYTF.

The chain carries TRBV3-1 (or the pseudogene TRBV3-2) and TRBJ1-2; the D gene is possibly TRBD1 (5 bases). With 2 bases removed from V and 3 bases from J, the gap between germline ends came to 22 bases. Per the germline V gene, CDR1 is LGHDT and CDR2 is YNNKEL (reference sequence). The CDR3 loop spans 18 amino acids. CDR3 loop: CASSQHDRDLSGHYGYTF. The CDR3 DNA is TGTGCCAGCAGCCAACACGACCGGGACTTATCAGGACACTATGGCTACACCTTC.

The chain's CDR3 is CASSVSGGPNTGELFF. CDR3 bases: TGTGCCAGCAGCGTCAGCGGGGGACCGAACACCGGGGAGCTGTTTTTT. The chain uses TRBV9 and TRBJ2-2; 8 bases align to TRBD2. V lost 2 bases to trimming and J lost 0 bases; unmatched junction nucleotides: 3. The CDR3 is 16 amino acids. The germline gives CDR1 SGDLS, CDR2 YYNGEE.

This clone was detected only once. The CDR3, as DNA: TGTGCCAGCAGCCCATACCCCAGCGGGGAGGGCAATGAGCAGTTCTTC. The encoded protein is CASSPYPSGEGNEQFF. The rearrangement joins TRBV11-2 to TRBJ2-1; 7 bases match TRBD2. The CDR3 extends over 16 amino acids. Germline V gives CDR1 SGHAT, CDR2 FQNNGV. The V gene end was trimmed by 5 bases and the J gene end by 6 bases; junction bases not matched to a gene: 13.

The J gene is TRBJ2-2, the V gene TRBV28, with D perhaps matching TRBD2 (6 bases). V was trimmed by 3 bases and J by 5 bases, leaving 10 bases between them. The CDR3 has 14 amino acids. The V gene's germline CDR1 is MDHEN and CDR2 SYDVKM. CDR3 DNA: TGTGCCAGCAGTTTGGCTAGCGTAACCGGGGAGCTGTTTTTT. Translation gives CASSLASVTGELFF.

The J gene is TRBJ2-7, the V gene TRBV5-8, with 14 nucleotides matching TRBD2. CDR1 SGHTS and CDR2 YDEGEE come from the germline V gene. The CDR3 extends over 15 amino acids. Losses at the gene ends were 4 bases for V and 7 bases for J; bases not matched to a gene: 7. The CDR3 region is CASSEGLAGVQEQYF. The CDR3 DNA reads as TGTGCCAGCAGCGAGGGACTAGCGGGAGTTCAGGAGCAGTACTTC.

This clone has a handful of counts. The V call is TRBV7-9, the J call TRBJ2-7, with a weak D call TRBD1 (6 bases). The CDR3 spans 12 residues. The germline CDR1 and CDR2 sequences are SEHNR and FQNEAQ (reference sequence). Trimming took 5 bases from V and 9 from J, leaving 14 bases between them. The DNA of the CDR3 is TGTGCCAGCAGCCCTCACAGGGAAGGGCAGTACTTC. This sequence encodes CASSPHREGQYF.

The chain couples TRBV5-6 to TRBJ1-2, with a tentative D call TRBD1 (5 bases). Looked up from germline, CDR1 is SGHDT and CDR2 is YYEEEE. Trimming pared 2 bases from V and 0 bases from J, leaving 14 bases between. This CDR3 is built from 16 residues. Written as DNA, the CDR3 is TGTGCCAGCAGCTTAAGGTGGGGGGTTACTAACTATGGCTACACCTTC. This encodes CASSLRWGVTNYGYTF.

The rearrangement uses TRBV28 and TRBJ1-2, with 8 bases identical to TRBD1. Germline V gene data show CDR1 as MDHEN and CDR2 as SYDVKM. The CDR3 contains 13 residues. J lost 8 bases, V lost 8 bases, and 10 bases had no gene match. The CDR3 sequence is CASSDRGGEGYTF. CDR3 DNA sequence: TGTGCCAGCTCCGACAGGGGAGGGGAAGGCTACACCTTC.

This clone came up once. The J gene is TRBJ2-7, the V gene TRBV28, with TRBD1 matching 9 bases. In germline, CDR1 is MDHEN, CDR2 SYDVKM. Trimming at V came to 3 bases and at J to 4 bases, leaving 4 bases not matched to a gene. This CDR3 is built from 14 residues. The chain's CDR3 is CASSFGQGRYEQYF. CDR3 nucleotides: TGTGCCAGCAGTTTCGGACAGGGGCGGTACGAGCAGTACTTC.

This chain connects TRBV11-3 to TRBJ2-3; TRBD1 aligns across 7 bases. Germline CDR1 and CDR2: SGHNT and YENEEA. Unmatched junction bases numbered 4, after V lost 4 bases and J lost 6 bases. This CDR3 has 13 amino acids. Here the CDR3 reads CASSSPGGDTQYF. In DNA, the CDR3 is TGTGCCAGCAGCTCTCCAGGGGGTGATACGCAGTATTTT.

This clone appeared a few times. This chain links TRBV7-9 with TRBJ1-3; D gene unclear. In germline, CDR1 is SEHNR, CDR2 FQNEAQ (reference sequence). V lost 5 bases, J lost 1 base, and 6 bases lay in between. CDR3 size: 13 residues. CDR3 protein: CASSPVSGNTIYF. The CDR3 DNA follows: TGTGCCAGCAGCCCGGTTTCTGGAAACACCATATATTTT.

The chain recombines TRBV19 with TRBJ2-3; 12 positions agree with TRBD2. Per the germline V gene, CDR1 is LNHDA and CDR2 is SQIVND (reference sequence). The CDR3 is 16 amino acids. V lost 5 bases, J lost 5 bases, and 8 bases stayed unmatched. CDR3 sequence reads: CASSPRTSGEGDTQYF. The CDR3 DNA sequence: TGTGCCAGTAGTCCCCGGACTAGCGGGGAGGGAGATACGCAGTATTTT.

The V call is TRBV28, the J call TRBJ1-2; D call uncertain. The CDR3 length is 14 residues. The V end was cut by 3 bases, the J end by 8 bases, with 16 bases between. Looked up from germline, CDR1 is MDHEN and CDR2 is SYDVKM. CDR3 loop: CASSFTSGGNGYTF. CDR3 in DNA: TGTGCCAGCAGTTTCACTTCGGGAGGAAACGGCTACACCTTC.

This clone has just one count. The chain uses TRBV28 and TRBJ1-2; TRBD1 agrees at 7 bases. The CDR3 consists of 14 residues. Germline CDR1 reads MDHEN; CDR2 reads SYDVKM. V gave up 7 bases and J gave up 3 bases; unmatched junction bases: 8. The CDR3 loop is CASNQGEGDYGYTF. In DNA, the CDR3 is TGTGCCAGCAATCAGGGGGAAGGTGACTATGGCTACACCTTC.

The rearrangement uses TRBV19 and TRBJ2-2; 8 bases are shared with TRBD1. This CDR3 contains 17 residues. After removal of 5 bases from V and 5 bases from J, the junction contained 13 bases not matched to a gene. CDR1 is LNHDA and CDR2 is SQIVND in the germline V gene (reference sequence). The CDR3 loop reads CASSLGTGTGGTGELFF. The CDR3 nucleotides are TGTGCCAGTAGTCTGGGGACCGGGACAGGTGGGACCGGGGAGCTGTTTTTT. Combining the CDR3 with reference TRBV19 and TRBJ2-2 gives the whole variable domain DGGITQSPKYLFRKEGQNVTLSCEQNLNHDAMYWYRQDPGQGLRLIYYSQIVNDFQKGDIAEGYSVSREKKESFPLTVTSAQKNPTAFYLCASSLGTGTGGTGELFFGEGSRLTVL.

The V call is TRBV5-1, the J call TRBJ2-7, with D perhaps matching TRBD1 (6 bases). CDR1 and CDR2 from the germline V gene are SGHRS and YFSETQ. V was pared by 0 bases and J by 5 bases, with 12 bases between. This CDR3 is 14 amino acids long. CDR3 coding DNA: TGCGCCAGCAGCTTGGCCACAGGGATTAACGAGCAGTACTTC. This gives the protein CASSLATGINEQYF.

The J gene is TRBJ2-2, the V gene TRBV7-3, with 7 bases identical to TRBD2. Germline V CDR1 and CDR2: SGHTA, FQGTGA. V lost 2 bases, J lost 0 bases, and 6 bases stayed unmatched. The CDR3 totals 17 residues. CDR3 sequence (DNA): TGTGCCAGCAGCTTATCCGGGGAGGGTCCGAACACCGGGGAGCTGTTTTTT. Its translation: CASSLSGEGPNTGELFF.

The chain joins TRBV28 to TRBJ1-4, with 7 bases lining up with TRBD1. The CDR3 sequence is 14 residues long. V trimming: 6 bases; J trimming: 8 bases; junction bases outside the gene matches: 9. Germline V gene lookup returns CDR1 MDHEN and CDR2 SYDVKM. The CDR3: CASRSRQGGEKLFF. The CDR3 DNA is TGTGCCAGCAGGTCCCGACAGGGTGGAGAAAAACTGTTTTTT.

The gene calls are TRBV5-1 and TRBJ2-7; TRBD2 matches at 7 bases. Germline V gives CDR1 SGHRS, CDR2 YFSETQ. This CDR3 has 15 amino acids. The ends lost 0 bases at V and 3 bases at J; junction bases unmatched: 6. CDR3 DNA: TGCGCCAGCAGCTTGGGCGGAGGGGACTACTACGAGCAGTACTTC. This gives the protein CASSLGGGDYYEQYF.

This rearrangement joins TRBV9 to TRBJ2-5, with TRBD2 matching 9 bases. Germline CDR1 SGDLS, CDR2 YYNGEE. J lost 5 bases, V lost 1 base, and 3 bases had no gene match. The CDR3 covers 14 residues. CDR3 sequence (DNA): TGTGCCAGCAGCGTAACTAGCGGGTTGGAGACCCAGTACTTC. Protein sequence: CASSVTSGLETQYF.